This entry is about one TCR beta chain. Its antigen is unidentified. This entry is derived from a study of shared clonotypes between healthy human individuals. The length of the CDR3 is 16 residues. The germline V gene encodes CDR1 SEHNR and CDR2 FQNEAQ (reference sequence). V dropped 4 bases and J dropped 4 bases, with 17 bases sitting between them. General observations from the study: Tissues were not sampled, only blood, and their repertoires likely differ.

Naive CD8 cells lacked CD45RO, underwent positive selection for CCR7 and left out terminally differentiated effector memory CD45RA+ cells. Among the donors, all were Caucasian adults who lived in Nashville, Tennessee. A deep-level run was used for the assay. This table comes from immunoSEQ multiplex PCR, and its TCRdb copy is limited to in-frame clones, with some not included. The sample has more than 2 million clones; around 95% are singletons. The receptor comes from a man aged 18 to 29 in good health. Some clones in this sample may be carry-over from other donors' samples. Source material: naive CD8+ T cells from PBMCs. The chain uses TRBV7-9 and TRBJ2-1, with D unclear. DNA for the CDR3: TGTGCCAGCAGCTCAACAGACATGGCGGCTTACAATGAGCAGTTCTTC. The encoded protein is CASSSTDMAAYNEQFF.